This T cell receptor beta chain was documented in a study of vaccination and CD4 T cells after COVID-19 (dated by TCRdb to 2021 to 2024). Background on the whole study: SARS-CoV-2 positivity had been established in the convalescent patients by nasal swab PCR, and mild disease was recorded in several of these patients and severe disease in one. In the convalescent cohort there were six males and four females, among whom were two Hispanic individuals, seven Caucasians, two Asians and one multiracial person. Two doses of either the Pfizer-BioNTech BNT162b2 vaccine (n=8) or the Moderna mRNA-1273 vaccine (n=2) were administered to participants. Post-COVID blood samples were collected from convalescent patients a median of around 100 days after diagnosis, with a range of roughly 30 to 161 days. Post-vaccine blood samples were obtained a median of about 77 days after the second vaccine dose, with a range of about 12 to 241 days. Overlapping spike peptide pools from SARS-CoV-2 and from the common cold coronaviruses HCoV-NL63, HCoV-OC43 and HCoV-229E were used as culture stimuli. Control cultures received a CEFX viral epitope pool as the positive control, an HIV-1 Nef peptide pool as the negative control, or no peptide. In under 13 COVID-19 convalescent patients and a few infection-naive healthy vaccine recipients, researchers compared the spike-specific CD4+ TCR repertoire from before mRNA vaccination with the repertoire from after.

Comments on this clonotype: Its recognized antigen is unknown. Base qualities are not recorded, but no much larger clone differs from it by a single base.

To prepare the library, PCR was applied. DNA from cultured CD4+ T cells was subjected to TCR sequencing with the Oncomine TCR Beta short-read assay at the Johns Hopkins FTIC core. The QIAamp micro DNA kit was used to extract genomic DNA from the cultured CD4+ T cells. Oncomine TCR Beta libraries from cultured CD4+ T cells were pooled using unique dual indexes and sequenced on an Illumina iSeq 100. As for the original processing: Non-productive sequences were removed, and CDR3s not starting with C, not ending with F or W, or shorter than 7 amino acids were discarded. Antigen-specific clonotypes were identified with the MANAFEST web application by comparing peptide-stimulated wells with reference and other culture wells. An FDR below 0.05, an odds ratio above 5, and a productive frequency above 0.1% in at least two of three replicate wells were required for clones to be considered positive. Clonotypes that were significantly expanded in both SARS-CoV-2 spike wells and at least one common cold coronavirus spike condition were defined as cross-reactive. Using R version 3.6.1, CDR3 homology was evaluated through Levenshtein distances (stringdist) along with unrooted phylogenetic trees (ape). Using fastp trimming at Q25 and MiXCR clonotype assembly, TCRdb reanalyzed the public sequencing data and kept in-frame beta chains. Records with the same CDR3 protein are collapsed into one entry carrying the most frequent genes and DNA. The authors' filters were not applied to this entry. In all, the sample holds around 20,000 distinct CDR3 sequences, and 35% to 50% of those were seen once. In total, the top ten clones hold roughly 14% of the sample.

The sample's treatment or condition label, in plain terms: approximately 11-day PBMC culture with coronavirus spike peptide pools or control peptides (ViraFEST assay). The ViraFEST assay, used in the study, expanded antigen-specific T cells with peptide pools and then identified the expanded clonotypes through TCR sequencing. The positive SARS-CoV-2 PCR tests of the convalescent patients were dated from March to December 2020, before the Alpha, Beta and Delta variants emerged in the United States. Each well held around 2.1 million PBMCs cultured with about 9.8 ug/ml peptide pools in IMDM containing 5% human AB serum and 10 IU/ml IL-2. On days 3 and 7, half of the culture medium was replaced with fresh IL-2-containing medium. Once the cells had been in culture for less than 12 days, the EasySep CD4+ T cell isolation kit was used to isolate CD4+ T cells by negative selection. Ficoll-Paque Plus gradient centrifugation was used to isolate PBMCs from whole blood, and the isolated PBMCs were then either used fresh or cryopreserved at -140C. In general, triplicate wells were set up for every culture condition.

Study-wide conclusions, independent of this receptor: Only a relatively small number of convalescent patients were included in the study, and early timepoints following natural infection were not analyzed. In convalescent patients, nearly all vaccine-specific clones (304 of 307) were found to be mono-reactive for SARS-CoV-2 spike rather than cross-reactive with common cold coronaviruses. In convalescent patients, a median approximately 90% of post-vaccine SARS-CoV-2-reactive clones were detected only after vaccination, suggesting vaccine-specific priming. The median count of SARS-CoV-2-reactive clonotypes went up from 20 to 25 after infection to 30 to 40 after vaccination, although the change was not significant.

From its cysteine to its phenylalanine, the CDR3 spans 14 amino acids. Only the CDR3 region is kept as DNA, spanning 42 bases read in frame from base 1. From V the trimming removes 4 bases and from J it removes 2 bases, while the gene matches leave 3 bases of the junction unaccounted for. In the germline V gene, CDR1 corresponds to MDHEN and CDR2 to SYDVKM. The chain is made from TRBV28 and TRBJ1-2; 8 central nucleotides agree with TRBD1. This receptor was obtained from a human donor who had recovered from COVID-19. Input material: CD4+ T cells from blood, cultured in vitro. The DNA sequence is as follows: TGTGCCAGCAGTTACAGGGGGGCAAACTATGGCTACACCTTC. This gives the protein CASSYRGANYGYTF.